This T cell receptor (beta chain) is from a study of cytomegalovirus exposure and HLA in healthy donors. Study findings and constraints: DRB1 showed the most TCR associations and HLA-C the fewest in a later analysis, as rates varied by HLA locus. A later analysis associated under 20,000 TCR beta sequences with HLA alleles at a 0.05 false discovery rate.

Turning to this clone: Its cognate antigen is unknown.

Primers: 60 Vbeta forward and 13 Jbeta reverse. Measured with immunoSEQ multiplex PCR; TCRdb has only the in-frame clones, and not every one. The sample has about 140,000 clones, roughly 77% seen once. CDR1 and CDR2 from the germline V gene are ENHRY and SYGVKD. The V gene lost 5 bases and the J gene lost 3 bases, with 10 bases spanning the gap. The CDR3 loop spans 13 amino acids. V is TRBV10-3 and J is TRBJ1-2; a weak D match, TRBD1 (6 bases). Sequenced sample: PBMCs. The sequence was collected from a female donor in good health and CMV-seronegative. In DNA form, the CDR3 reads TGTGCCATCAGTCTAGACAGGTACTATGGCTACACCTTC. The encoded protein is CAISLDRYYGYTF.